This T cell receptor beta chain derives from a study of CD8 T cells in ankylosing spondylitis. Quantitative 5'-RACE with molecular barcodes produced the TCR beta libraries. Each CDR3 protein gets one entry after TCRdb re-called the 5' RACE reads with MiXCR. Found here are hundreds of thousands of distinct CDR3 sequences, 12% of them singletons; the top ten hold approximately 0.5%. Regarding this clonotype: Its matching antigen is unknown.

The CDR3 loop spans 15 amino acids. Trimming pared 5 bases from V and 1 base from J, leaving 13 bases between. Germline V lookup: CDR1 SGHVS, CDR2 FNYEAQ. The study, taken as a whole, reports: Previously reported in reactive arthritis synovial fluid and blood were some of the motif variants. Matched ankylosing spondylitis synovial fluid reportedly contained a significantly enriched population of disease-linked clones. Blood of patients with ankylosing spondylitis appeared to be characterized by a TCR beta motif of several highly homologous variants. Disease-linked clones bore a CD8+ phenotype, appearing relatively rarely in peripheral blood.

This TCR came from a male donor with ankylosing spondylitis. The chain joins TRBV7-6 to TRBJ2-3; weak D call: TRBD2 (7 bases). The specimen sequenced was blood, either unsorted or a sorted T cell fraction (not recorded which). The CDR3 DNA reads TGTGCCAGCAGCCCATGGGGGGGGCGCACAGATACGCAGTATTTT. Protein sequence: CASSPWGGRTDTQYF.